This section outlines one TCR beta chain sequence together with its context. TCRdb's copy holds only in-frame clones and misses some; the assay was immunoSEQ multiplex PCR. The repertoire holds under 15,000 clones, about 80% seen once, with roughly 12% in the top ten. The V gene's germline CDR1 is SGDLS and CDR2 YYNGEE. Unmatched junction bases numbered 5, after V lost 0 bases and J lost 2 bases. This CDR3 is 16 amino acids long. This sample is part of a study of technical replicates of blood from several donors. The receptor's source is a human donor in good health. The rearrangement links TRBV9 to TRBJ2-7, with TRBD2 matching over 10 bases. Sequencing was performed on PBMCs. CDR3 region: CASSVGPAGGTYEQYF. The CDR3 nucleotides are TGTGCCAGCAGCGTAGGACCAGCGGGGGGGACCTACGAGCAGTACTTC. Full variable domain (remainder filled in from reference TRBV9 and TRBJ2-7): DSGVTQTPKHLITATGQRVTLRCSPRSGDLSVYWYQQSLDQGLQFLIQYYNGEERAKGNILERFSAQQFPDLHSELNLSSLELGDSALYFCASSVGPAGGTYEQYFGPGTRLTVT.